A single sample gave rise to the 27 T cell receptor beta chains below, sequenced in a study of radiotherapy plus CTLA-4 blockade in lung cancer. Here immunoSEQ multiplex PCR was the method, and the copy in TCRdb shows in-frame clones only, minus some. Of about 86,000 clones in the sample, around 86% were seen once. The material sequenced was peripheral blood, taken from a patient treated with radiotherapy plus ipilimumab. The origin of the receptors is a human donor with non-small cell lung cancer who had stable disease on radiotherapy plus ipilimumab.

This chain uses TRBV4-1 with TRBJ2-3, with 12 nucleotides matching TRBD1. Germline lookup yields CDR1 MGHRA and CDR2 YSYEKL. V dropped 4 bases and J dropped 3; count of bases not matched to a gene: 8. This CDR3 has 17 residues. CDR3 amino acids: CASSLNLGQGATDTQYF. The CDR3 coding sequence is TGCGCCAGCAGCCTAAATTTGGGACAGGGGGCAACAGATACGCAGTATTTT.

The CDR3 protein is CASSPSLAAYEQYF. The CDR3 coding sequence is TGTGCCAGCTCACCGAGTCTAGCGGCCTACGAGCAGTACTTC. The chain employs TRBV18 and TRBJ2-7, with 7 bases matching TRBD2. Germline loops: CDR1 KGHSH, CDR2 LQKENI. V was pared by 3 bases and J by 2 bases, with 4 bases of the junction left unmatched. This CDR3 is built from 14 residues.

V usage is TRBV19 and J usage is TRBJ2-1; no definite D call. Trimming pared 0 bases from V and 8 bases from J, leaving 8 bases between. In germline, CDR1 is LNHDA, CDR2 SQIVND (reference sequence). This CDR3 region has 13 residues. CDR3 residues: CASSIDRGDEQFF. The CDR3 bases are TGTGCCAGTAGTATAGATAGAGGAGATGAGCAGTTCTTC.

This clone was observed a handful of times. The chain has TRBV19 and TRBJ1-6; no clear D gene. The CDR3 totals 16 residues. The V end lost 1 base, the J end lost 8 bases, and 15 bases lay between the germline ends. Germline CDR1 LNHDA, CDR2 SQIVND (reference sequence). The CDR3 DNA reads as TGTGCCAGTAGTATAGTCAGAACCCAGCAGGATTCACCCCTCCACTTT. Residues: CASSIVRTQQDSPLHF. Combining the CDR3 with reference TRBV19 and TRBJ1-6 gives the whole variable domain DGGITQSPKYLFRKEGQNVTLSCEQNLNHDAMYWYRQDPGQGLRLIYYSQIVNDFQKGDIAEGYSVSREKKESFPLTVTSAQKNPTAFYLCASSIVRTQQDSPLHFGNGTRLTVT.

The J gene is TRBJ2-4, the V gene TRBV18; 7 bases agree with TRBD1. The CDR3 totals 17 residues. Germline CDR1 is KGHSH and CDR2 is LQKENI. Germline trimming cut 6 bases from V and 0 bases from J; bases unmatched to any gene: 11. CDR3 sequence (DNA): TGTGCCAGCTCCCCGGGACAGCATTTGGGAGCCAAAAACATTCAGTACTTC. This sequence encodes CASSPGQHLGAKNIQYF.

Only one count was recorded for this clone. The chain is built from TRBV7-3 and TRBJ2-3; 9 bases fit TRBD2. From germline, CDR1 is SGHTA and CDR2 FQGTGA. The junction had 3 bases not matched to a gene; V was cut back by 4 bases and J by 1 base. The CDR3 is 15 residues long. CDR3 protein: CASSSQRGGTDTQYF. In nucleotides, the CDR3 is TGTGCCAGCAGCTCACAGCGGGGGGGCACAGATACGCAGTATTTT.

The chain links TRBV6-1 to TRBJ2-7; TRBD1 matches at 8 bases. Germline-derived CDR1 and CDR2 are MNHNS and SASEGT. V lost 5 bases and J lost 1; bases outside the gene matches: 7. CDR3 length equals 15 residues. DNA for the CDR3: TGTGCCAGCAGTTTTACAGGGGGTAGTTCCTACGAGCAGTACTTC. Encoded protein: CASSFTGGSSYEQYF.

The CDR3 loop is CASSKPADEKLFF. DNA for the CDR3: TGTGCCAGCAGTAAGCCGGCTGACGAAAAACTGTTTTTT. V usage is TRBV6-1 and J usage is TRBJ1-4, with no clear D. Trimming shortened V by 5 bases and J by 8 bases, and 12 bases separated the two germline ends. Per germline, CDR1 MNHNS and CDR2 SASEGT. This CDR3 is 13 amino acids long.

V usage is TRBV9 and J usage is TRBJ1-4; D not certain. The germline V and J ends were trimmed by 0 bases and 3 bases, with 3 bases remaining between them. Per germline, CDR1 SGDLS and CDR2 YYNGEE. This CDR3 comprises 13 residues. For the CDR3, the DNA is TGTGCCAGCAGCGTAGGGTCTAATGAAAAACTGTTTTTT. It codes for CASSVGSNEKLFF. The full variable domain, completed using reference TRBV9 and TRBJ1-4, is DSGVTQTPKHLITATGQRVTLRCSPRSGDLSVYWYQQSLDQGLQFLIQYYNGEERAKGNILERFSAQQFPDLHSELNLSSLELGDSALYFCASSVGSNEKLFFGSGTQLSVL.

To note about this clone: Other DNA sequences of this sample code for an identical CDR3. V and J are TRBV18 and TRBJ2-7; D call uncertain. V shed 3 bases and J shed 3 bases, with 15 bases lying between them. This CDR3 is built from 15 residues. CDR1 KGHSH and CDR2 LQKENI come from the germline V gene. Here the CDR3 reads CASSPPSPYRYEQYF. In DNA, the CDR3 is TGTGCCAGCTCACCTCCGTCCCCTTATCGCTACGAGCAGTACTTC.

The J gene is TRBJ2-3, the V gene TRBV9, with D unclear. Germline assignment: CDR1 SGDLS and CDR2 YYNGEE. The CDR3 totals 15 residues. Trimming took off 2 bases at V and 3 bases at J, with 13 bases between the two ends. The CDR3 DNA follows: TGTGCCAGCAGCGTTCTTGATGGTCGTACAGATACGCAGTATTTT. It codes for CASSVLDGRTDTQYF.

The genes are TRBV11-1 and TRBJ2-7; unclear D gene. The CDR3 spans 13 residues. Germline V CDR1 and CDR2: SGHAT, FQDESV (reference sequence). V dropped 2 bases and J dropped 6 bases, with 11 bases sitting between them. This CDR3 reads CASSLLGSVEQYF. CDR3 coding DNA: TGTGCCAGCAGCTTACTGGGCTCGGTCGAGCAGTACTTC.

The J gene is TRBJ2-7, the V gene TRBV29-1; either TRBD1 or TRBD2 may supply D (7 bases each). The CDR3 runs to 14 residues. Trimming pared 7 bases from V and 5 bases from J, leaving 21 bases between. CDR1 SQVTM and CDR2 ANQGSEA come from the germline V gene. CDR3 nucleotides: TGCAGCGCCCAAGGGGGCAGGGAGGGCGACGAGCAGTACTTC. Residues: CSAQGGREGDEQYF.

This clone was seen once. This rearrangement joins TRBV4-1 to TRBJ1-1; tentatively, D is TRBD1 (5 bases). Trimming cost V 4 bases and J 6 bases, with 18 bases left between them. Germline V gene sequence: CDR1 MGHRA, CDR2 YSYEKL. This CDR3 has 15 amino acids. CDR3 region: CASSLTEQGVAEAFF. The CDR3 DNA sequence: TGCGCCAGCAGCCTAACGGAGCAGGGAGTCGCTGAAGCTTTCTTT.

CDR3 DNA: TGTGCCGGCCTAGCAGCGGGGATAAGCACAGATACGCAGTATTTT. It specifies CAGLAAGISTDTQYF. The V gene is TRBV2, the J gene TRBJ2-3, with TRBD2 identical over 7 bases. V lost 11 bases, J lost 0 bases, and 11 bases stayed unmatched. This CDR3 is 15 amino acids long. The germline V gene encodes CDR1 SNHLY and CDR2 FYNNEI.

The genes are TRBV7-3 and TRBJ2-2; no clear D gene. Germline V lookup: CDR1 SGHTA, CDR2 FQGTGA. Trimming removed 5 bases at V and 6 bases at J, with 16 bases between. The CDR3 spans 15 residues. The CDR3 nucleotides read TGTGCCAGCAGCCCCTTCGGGTCGTGGTCCGGGGAGCTGTTTTTT. This translates into CASSPFGSWSGELFF.

For the CDR3, the DNA is TGTGCCAGCAGCTTAGATCGGTGGCAGGCGGAGCGTGAAAAACTGTTTTTT. Protein sequence: CASSLDRWQAEREKLFF. This sequence joins TRBV11-2 and TRBJ1-4, with D unclear. The ends were cut back, 0 bases at V and 7 bases at J, with 18 bases in the middle. The CDR3 runs 17 residues. The germline CDR1 and CDR2 sequences are SGHAT and FQNNGV. Complete variable domain (other parts from reference TRBV11-2 and TRBJ1-4): EAGVAQSPRYKIIEKRQSVAFWCNPISGHATLYWYQQILGQGPKLLIQFQNNGVVDDSQLPKDRFSAERLKGVDSTLKIQPAKLEDSAVYLCASSLDRWQAEREKLFFGSGTQLSVL.

The V gene is TRBV30, the J gene TRBJ2-3; D is possibly TRBD1 (6 bases). The germline V gene has CDR1 GTSNPN and CDR2 SVGIG (reference sequence). This CDR3 is 13 amino acids long. The V gene lost 0 bases and the J gene lost 4 bases, with 8 bases spanning the gap. This CDR3 reads CAWSVQGPDTQYF. CDR3 coding DNA: TGTGCCTGGAGTGTACAGGGCCCAGATACGCAGTATTTT.

The chain is built from TRBV5-1 and TRBJ1-6; no clear D. Germline lookup yields CDR1 SGHRS and CDR2 YFSETQ. The CDR3 spans 22 residues. Trimming took 0 bases from V and 10 from J, leaving 35 bases between them. The CDR3 DNA reads as TGCGCCAGCAGCTTGGGCAGCACCGACCAAACACTAGCTCGGGGTAGGAGCTCACCCCTCCACTTT. Translating gives CASSLGSTDQTLARGRSSPLHF.

This clone has only a few counts. This sequence joins TRBV5-1 and TRBJ2-7; 7 bases line up with TRBD2. Trimming cost V 1 base and J 3 bases; bases outside gene matches: 4. The CDR3 totals 14 residues. The V gene's germline CDR1 is SGHRS and CDR2 YFSETQ. CDR3 nucleotides: TGCGCCAGCAGCTTGACTAGCGAGAACTACGAGCAGTACTTC. Its translation is CASSLTSENYEQYF.

The chain links TRBV2 to TRBJ1-4; D is undetermined. The CDR3 sequence is 11 residues long. Germline lookup yields CDR1 SNHLY and CDR2 FYNNEI. Trimming removed 5 bases from V and 8 bases from J, with 6 bases in between. The CDR3 region is CASSSWEKLFF. In nucleotides, the CDR3 is TGTGCCAGCAGTAGCTGGGAAAAACTGTTTTTT.

This sequence joins TRBV7-8 and TRBJ1-3, with D hard to call. The CDR3 totals 13 residues. Germline-derived CDR1 and CDR2 are SGHVS and FQNEAQ. The V gene lost 0 bases and the J gene lost 2 bases, with 2 bases spanning the gap. The CDR3 protein is CASSLAAGNTIYF. DNA for the CDR3: TGTGCCAGCAGCTTAGCGGCTGGAAACACCATATATTTT.

CDR3: CASSLTGTGGTYEQYF. CDR3 nucleotides: TGTGCCAGCAGTTTAACCGGGACAGGGGGCACCTACGAGCAGTACTTC. V is TRBV27 and J is TRBJ2-7, with 12 bases that match TRBD1. CDR1 is MNHEY, CDR2 SMNVEV, per germline (reference sequence). After removal of 2 bases from V and 2 bases from J, the junction contained 4 bases not matched to a gene. The CDR3 has 16 amino acids.

The V gene is TRBV28, the J gene TRBJ1-2; 7 bases are a match to TRBD1. In germline, CDR1 is MDHEN, CDR2 SYDVKM. The length of the CDR3 is 15 residues. The V segment lost 5 bases and the J segment 0 bases; nucleotides outside the gene matches: 6. The CDR3 sequence: CASSPRGQSNYGYTF. In DNA form, the CDR3 reads TGTGCCAGCAGTCCCCGGGGACAGTCTAACTATGGCTACACCTTC.

This chain joins TRBV9 and TRBJ2-4; D might be TRBD1 (5 bases). V was pared by 4 bases and J by 4 bases, with 15 bases between. The germline gives CDR1 SGDLS, CDR2 YYNGEE. The CDR3 is made up of 15 amino acids. The CDR3 spells CASSHPESGKNIQYF. The CDR3 region has the DNA TGTGCCAGCAGCCACCCGGAGTCAGGGAAAAACATTCAGTACTTC.

The chain uses TRBV11-2 and TRBJ1-4, with D possibly being TRBD1 (5 bases). The CDR3 runs to 15 residues. Germline CDR1 SGHAT, CDR2 FQNNGV. Trimming cost V 5 bases and J 7 bases, with 17 bases left between them. The CDR3 nucleotides read TGTGCCAGCAGCGGCCTGGACACCTCTAGTGAAAAACTGTTTTTT. This gives the protein CASSGLDTSSEKLFF.

The rearrangement links TRBV30 to TRBJ1-5, with no clear D. V was pared by 0 bases and J by 9 bases, with 12 bases between. Germline V gene lookup returns CDR1 GTSNPN and CDR2 SVGIG (reference sequence). The CDR3 is made up of 13 amino acids. CDR3 bases: TGTGCCTGGAGTGTCCAGTCCCTGGGGCCCCAGCATTTT. Its protein is CAWSVQSLGPQHF.